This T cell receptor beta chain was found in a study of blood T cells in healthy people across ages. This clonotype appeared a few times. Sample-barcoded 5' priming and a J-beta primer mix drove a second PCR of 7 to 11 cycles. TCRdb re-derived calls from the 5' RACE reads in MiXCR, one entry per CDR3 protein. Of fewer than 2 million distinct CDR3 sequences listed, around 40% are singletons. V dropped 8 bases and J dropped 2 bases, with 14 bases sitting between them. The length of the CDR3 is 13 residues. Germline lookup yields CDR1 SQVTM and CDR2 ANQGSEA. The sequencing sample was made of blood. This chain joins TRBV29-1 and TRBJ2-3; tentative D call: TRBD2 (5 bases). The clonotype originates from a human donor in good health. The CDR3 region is CSLTVRVTDTQYF. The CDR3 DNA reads TGCAGCCTCACCGTGAGGGTCACAGATACGCAGTATTTT.